The 28 T cell receptor beta chains reported below all come from one sample, sequenced in a study of cytomegalovirus exposure and HLA in healthy donors. The PCR contained 60 Vbeta and 13 Jbeta primers. TCRdb's table, derived via immunoSEQ multiplex PCR, lists solely in-frame clones and lacks some. The profile shows around 120,000 clones, about 79% of them singletons. Sequenced input: PBMCs. These receptors were collected from a man aged 25 to 40 in good health and CMV-seropositive.

The chain carries TRBV7-2 and TRBJ2-5; possibly TRBD2 for D (6 bases). Germline CDR1 is SGHTA and CDR2 is FQGNSA. The CDR3 sequence is 16 residues long. V shed 1 base and J shed 0 bases, with 12 bases lying between them. The CDR3 bases are TGTGCCAGCAGCTTAGGTGTTCGGAGGGACCAAGAGACCCAGTACTTC. As protein: CASSLGVRRDQETQYF.

The chain links TRBV19 to TRBJ1-5; D might be TRBD1 (6 bases). CDR3 size: 16 residues. V gave up 4 bases and J gave up 4 bases, with 17 bases separating them. Germline V CDR1 and CDR2: LNHDA, SQIVND (reference sequence). This CDR3 reads CASSKGAGALNQPQHF. CDR3 in DNA: TGTGCCAGTAGTAAAGGGGCAGGGGCCTTGAATCAGCCCCAGCATTTT.

This CDR3 reads CAWSAGNEQFF. CDR3 in DNA: TGTGCCTGGAGTGCCGGGAATGAGCAGTTCTTC. This chain joins TRBV30 and TRBJ2-1; D ambiguous. CDR1 and CDR2 from the germline V gene are GTSNPN and SVGIG (reference sequence). The CDR3 runs 11 residues. V gave up 1 base and J gave up 7 bases, with 5 bases separating them.

V gene TRBV9 combines with J gene TRBJ1-4; D is possibly TRBD1 (5 bases). The CDR3 sequence is 13 residues long. The germline V gene has CDR1 SGDLS and CDR2 YYNGEE. Trimming left V 7 bases short and J 8 bases short, with 15 bases between. CDR3 sequence (DNA): TGTGCCAGCGGGGGGGGATCTCGGGAAAAACTGTTTTTT. As protein: CASGGGSREKLFF.

This sequence joins TRBV6-5 and TRBJ2-1; perhaps TRBD2 as D (6 bases). V was pared by 0 bases and J by 13 bases, with 22 bases between. CDR3 size: 16 residues. Germline V gene sequence: CDR1 MNHEY, CDR2 SVGAGI. CDR3 bases: TGTGCCAGCAGTTACTCGCTCACCTCCATGACTAGTTCTCAGTTCTTC. This translates into CASSYSLTSMTSSQFF.

In this sample, this clone turned up once. The chain carries TRBV4-1 and TRBJ1-1, with D possibly TRBD1 on 6 matching bases. Germline V lookup: CDR1 MGHRA, CDR2 YSYEKL. This CDR3 is built from 19 residues. The V and J ends lost 4 bases and 4 bases respectively, with 28 bases between them. In DNA, the CDR3 is TGCGCCAGCAGCCTAAGAGAGCTACTAGGGGGATTGTTGGGCACTGAAGCTTTCTTT. It codes for CASSLRELLGGLLGTEAFF.

The chain combines TRBV4-3 with TRBJ1-2; D gene ambiguous. The V end was cut by 0 bases, the J end by 6 bases, with 14 bases between. Germline CDR1 is LGHNA and CDR2 is YSLEER. The CDR3 is made up of 15 amino acids. The CDR3 reads CASSQERWSGHGYTF. As DNA, the CDR3 is TGCGCCAGCAGCCAAGAAAGGTGGTCAGGTCATGGCTACACCTTC.

This clone was recorded only once. The chain has TRBV5-4 and TRBJ1-5; D remains unclear. The CDR3 runs 15 residues. Looked up from germline, CDR1 is SGHNT and CDR2 is YYREEE (reference sequence). V lost 3 bases and J lost 5, with 15 bases in between. The DNA of the CDR3 is TGTGCCAGCAGCTCAGCACCCTCAGCGGATCAGCCCCAGCATTTT. Protein: CASSSAPSADQPQHF.

The chain links TRBV4-1 to TRBJ2-2, with D unclear. Germline lookup yields CDR1 MGHRA and CDR2 YSYEKL. The V end was cut by 1 base, the J end by 2 bases, with 11 bases between. CDR3 size: 16 residues. CDR3 amino acids: CASSQAETPNTGELFF. Here the CDR3 DNA reads TGCGCCAGCAGCCAAGCTGAGACACCCAACACCGGGGAGCTGTTTTTT.

This chain links TRBV19 with TRBJ2-7; 10 positions match TRBD2. CDR3 length equals 15 residues. The V gene's germline CDR1 is LNHDA and CDR2 SQIVND (reference sequence). V was clipped by 5 bases and J by 2 bases; unmatched bases: 6. CDR3 protein: CASSVPGLAPYEQYF. The CDR3 DNA reads TGTGCCAGTAGTGTTCCGGGACTAGCGCCCTACGAGCAGTACTTC.

This rearrangement joins TRBV6-5 to TRBJ2-5, with TRBD2 as a possible D gene (6 bases). The CDR3 totals 16 residues. V shed 4 bases and J shed 0 bases, with 15 bases lying between them. Per germline, CDR1 MNHEY and CDR2 SVGAGI. The CDR3: CASSSGDGGYQETQYF. CDR3 nucleotide sequence: TGTGCCAGCAGTTCCGGGGACGGGGGATACCAAGAGACCCAGTACTTC.

The V call is TRBV5-6, the J call TRBJ2-5; D not certain. Trimming pared 0 bases from V and 3 bases from J, leaving 9 bases between. Germline V lookup: CDR1 SGHDT, CDR2 YYEEEE. The CDR3 has 14 residues. CDR3 sequence: CASSLVARKETQYF. The DNA of the CDR3 is TGTGCCAGCAGCTTGGTTGCTAGGAAAGAGACCCAGTACTTC.

The V and J genes are TRBV5-4 and TRBJ1-4; 10 bases match TRBD1. This CDR3 contains 17 residues. V shed 4 bases and J 8 bases; nucleotides not matched to a gene: 14. Germline-derived CDR1 and CDR2 are SGHNT and YYREEE (reference sequence). The CDR3 nucleotides read TGTGCCAGCAGCCTGGACAGGGGGGATTTCGGGCAGGAAAAACTGTTTTTT. This translates into CASSLDRGDFGQEKLFF.

This chain links TRBV9 with TRBJ2-1; 8 nucleotides line up with TRBD1. Unmatched junction bases numbered 6, after V lost 0 bases and J lost 7 bases. The V gene's germline CDR1 is SGDLS and CDR2 YYNGEE. The CDR3 has 15 residues. In nucleotides, the CDR3 is TGTGCCAGCAGCGTAGGCACAGGGGGTTTGAATGAGCAGTTCTTC. This translates into CASSVGTGGLNEQFF.

This chain connects TRBV4-3 to TRBJ2-5; TRBD2 might be the D (6 bases). V lost 0 bases, J lost 4 bases, and 18 bases lay in between. The CDR3 loop spans 17 amino acids. CDR1 LGHNA and CDR2 YSLEER come from the germline V gene. CDR3 protein: CASSQDLPSESRETQYF. The CDR3 DNA is TGCGCCAGCAGCCAAGATCTCCCTAGCGAGAGCCGAGAGACCCAGTACTTC.

The chain links TRBV11-3 to TRBJ2-5; TRBD2 agrees at 12 bases. This CDR3 is 17 amino acids long. The junction had 4 bases not matched to a gene; V was cut back by 0 bases and J by 2 bases. CDR1 is SGHNT, CDR2 YENEEA, per germline. DNA of the CDR3: TGTGCCAGCAGCTTAGATCCCCTAGCGGGGGGGCAAGAGACCCAGTACTTC. This sequence encodes CASSLDPLAGGQETQYF.

This clone was counted only a few times. The rearrangement joins TRBV7-3 to TRBJ2-2, with D perhaps matching TRBD2 (6 bases). The CDR3 contains 14 residues. V dropped 3 bases and J dropped 6 bases, with 11 bases sitting between them. From germline, CDR1 is SGHTA and CDR2 FQGTGA. DNA for the CDR3: TGTGCCAGCAGCTTCGGGACTGGGGCCGGGGAGCTGTTTTTT. Translating gives CASSFGTGAGELFF.

This clone was seen just once. This rearrangement joins TRBV27 to TRBJ1-2; TRBD1 might be the D (6 bases). Trimming removed 8 bases at V and 8 bases at J, with 18 bases between. This CDR3 has 13 amino acids. Germline CDR1 reads MNHEY; CDR2 reads SMNVEV (reference sequence). The CDR3 reads CASSGRAGVGYTF. The CDR3 bases are TGTGCCAGCTCGGGGAGGGCAGGGGTGGGCTACACCTTC.

Regarding this clone: The same CDR3 can be traced to other DNA sequences in this sample. This chain uses TRBV4-1 with TRBJ1-5; D might be TRBD1 (5 bases). The CDR3 spans 16 residues. Germline V gives CDR1 MGHRA, CDR2 YSYEKL. V was pared by 0 bases and J by 6 bases, with 15 bases between. The CDR3 spells CASSQDWTKDSQPQHF. CDR3 bases: TGCGCCAGCAGCCAAGATTGGACAAAGGATAGTCAGCCCCAGCATTTT.

This clone has a single count. The chain carries TRBV14 and TRBJ2-1, with a possible D match to TRBD2 (5 bases). This CDR3 contains 14 residues. V lost 4 bases and J 3 bases, leaving 10 bases between the germline ends. The germline gives CDR1 SGHDN, CDR2 FVKESK. For the CDR3, the DNA is TGTGCCAGCAGCCCGAGGGTAAACTACAATGAGCAGTTCTTC. The encoded protein is CASSPRVNYNEQFF.

This sequence joins TRBV29-1 and TRBJ2-7; D may be TRBD2 (6 bases). The V gene lost 7 bases and the J gene lost 0 bases, with 19 bases spanning the gap. Germline CDR1 reads SQVTM; CDR2 reads ANQGSEA. The CDR3 length is 15 residues. For the CDR3, the DNA is TGCAGCGACTTAAACCTTAGCGGAAACTCCTACGAGCAGTACTTC. This translates into CSDLNLSGNSYEQYF.

The chain uses TRBV10-3 and TRBJ2-7, with D maybe TRBD1 (6 bases). Trimming left V 7 bases short and J 6 bases short, with 22 bases between. There are 15 residues in the CDR3. Germline V gene data show CDR1 as ENHRY and CDR2 as SYGVKD. CDR3 sequence (DNA): TGTGCCATCACTGAAAATTGGGGGCTAGCCGGCGAGCAGTACTTC. Protein: CAITENWGLAGEQYF.

This clone occurred a few times. J is TRBJ2-1 and V is TRBV4-2; 9 bases fit TRBD2. The CDR3 covers 15 residues. The trim removed 0 bases at V and 8 bases at J, leaving 5 bases unmatched. Germline CDR1 is LGHNA and CDR2 is YNFKEQ. As DNA, the CDR3 is TGTGCCAGCAGCCAAGAGAATAGCGGGAGCGATGAGCAGTTCTTC. This sequence encodes CASSQENSGSDEQFF.

This chain connects TRBV7-8 to TRBJ2-7, with D possibly being TRBD1 (5 bases). The V and J ends lost 3 bases and 3 bases respectively, with 15 bases between them. Germline values: CDR1 SGHVS, CDR2 FQNEAQ. The length of the CDR3 is 15 residues. CDR3 nucleotides: TGTGCCAGCAGCTTCACGACAGCAAGTGTCTACGAGCAGTACTTC. Encoded protein: CASSFTTASVYEQYF.

As concerns this clone: One end of the junction fails to match germline, which may point to a read error. The chain carries TRBV7-9 and TRBJ2-7; D perhaps matches TRBD1 (5 bases). The germline gives CDR1 SEHNR, CDR2 FQNEAQ (reference sequence). This CDR3 spans 12 amino acids. CDR3 protein: CSSSRQWTEQYF. CDR3 DNA sequence: TGTTCCAGCAGCCGACAGTGGACCGAGCAGTACTTC.

The chain couples TRBV6-1 to TRBJ2-3; 9 bases are a match to TRBD2. Germline V gene lookup returns CDR1 MNHNS and CDR2 SASEGT. The CDR3 contains 16 residues. Trimming cost V 4 bases and J 0 bases; bases outside gene matches: 5. This CDR3 is CASSARTSGSTDTQYF. The CDR3, as DNA: TGTGCCAGCAGTGCCAGAACTAGCGGGAGCACAGATACGCAGTATTTT.

In regard to this clone: Relative to the germline gene, one junction end is altered; a read error may explain this. This rearrangement joins TRBV6-4 to TRBJ2-6; TRBD2 matches 8 bases. CDR1 is MRHNA, CDR2 SNTAGT, per germline. The CDR3 covers 15 residues. The CDR3 bases are TGTGCCAGCAGTGAGGAGAGCGGGAGCGCCAACGGCCTGACTTTC. Residues: CASSEESGSANGLTF.

This rearrangement joins TRBV13 to TRBJ2-7; TRBD1 matches at 11 bases. The CDR3 length is 17 residues. Germline V gives CDR1 PRHDT, CDR2 FYEKMQ (reference sequence). Germline trimming cut 5 bases from V and 0 bases from J; bases unmatched to any gene: 9. In nucleotides, the CDR3 is TGTGCCAGCAGCGAGGGGGGCGGGACAGGGGGCTCCTACGAGCAGTACTTC. It yields the protein CASSEGGGTGGSYEQYF.